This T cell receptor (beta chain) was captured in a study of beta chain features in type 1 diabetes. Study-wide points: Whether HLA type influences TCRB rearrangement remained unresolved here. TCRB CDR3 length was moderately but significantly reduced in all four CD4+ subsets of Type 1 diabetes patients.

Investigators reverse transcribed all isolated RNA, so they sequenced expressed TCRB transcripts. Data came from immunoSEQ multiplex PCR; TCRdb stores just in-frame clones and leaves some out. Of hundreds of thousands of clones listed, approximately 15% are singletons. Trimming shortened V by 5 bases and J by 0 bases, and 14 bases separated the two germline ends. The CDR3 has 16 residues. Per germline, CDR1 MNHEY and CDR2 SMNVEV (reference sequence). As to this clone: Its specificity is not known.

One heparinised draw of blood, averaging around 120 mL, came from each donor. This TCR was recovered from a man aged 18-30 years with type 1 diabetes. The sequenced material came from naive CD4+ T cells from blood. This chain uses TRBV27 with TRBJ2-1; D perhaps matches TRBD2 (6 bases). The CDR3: CASSQVRGSSYNEQFF. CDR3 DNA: TGTGCCAGCAGTCAGGTCCGGGGGAGCTCCTACAATGAGCAGTTCTTC.